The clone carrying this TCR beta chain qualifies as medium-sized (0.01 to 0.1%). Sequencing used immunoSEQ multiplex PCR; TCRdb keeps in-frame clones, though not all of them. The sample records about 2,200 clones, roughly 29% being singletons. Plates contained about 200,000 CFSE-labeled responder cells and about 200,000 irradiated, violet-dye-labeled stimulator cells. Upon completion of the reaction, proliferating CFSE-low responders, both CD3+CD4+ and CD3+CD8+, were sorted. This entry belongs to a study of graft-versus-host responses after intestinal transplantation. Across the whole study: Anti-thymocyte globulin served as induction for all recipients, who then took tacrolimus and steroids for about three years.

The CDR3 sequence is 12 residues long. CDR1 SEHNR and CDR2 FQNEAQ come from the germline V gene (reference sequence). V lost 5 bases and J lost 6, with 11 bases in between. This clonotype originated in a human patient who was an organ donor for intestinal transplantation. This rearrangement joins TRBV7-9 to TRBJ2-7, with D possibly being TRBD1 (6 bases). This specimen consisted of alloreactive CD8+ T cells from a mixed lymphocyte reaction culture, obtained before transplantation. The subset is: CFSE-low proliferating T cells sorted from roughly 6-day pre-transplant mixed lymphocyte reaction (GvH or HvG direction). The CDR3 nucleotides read TGTGCCAGCAGCCCCCAGGGGACCGAGCAGTACTTC. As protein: CASSPQGTEQYF. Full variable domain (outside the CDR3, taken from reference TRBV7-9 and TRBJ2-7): DTGVSQNPRHKITKRGQNVTFRCDPISEHNRLYWYRQTLGQGPEFLTYFQNEAQLEKSRLLSDRFSAERPKGSFSTLEIQRTEQGDSAMYLCASSPQGTEQYFGPGTRLTVT.